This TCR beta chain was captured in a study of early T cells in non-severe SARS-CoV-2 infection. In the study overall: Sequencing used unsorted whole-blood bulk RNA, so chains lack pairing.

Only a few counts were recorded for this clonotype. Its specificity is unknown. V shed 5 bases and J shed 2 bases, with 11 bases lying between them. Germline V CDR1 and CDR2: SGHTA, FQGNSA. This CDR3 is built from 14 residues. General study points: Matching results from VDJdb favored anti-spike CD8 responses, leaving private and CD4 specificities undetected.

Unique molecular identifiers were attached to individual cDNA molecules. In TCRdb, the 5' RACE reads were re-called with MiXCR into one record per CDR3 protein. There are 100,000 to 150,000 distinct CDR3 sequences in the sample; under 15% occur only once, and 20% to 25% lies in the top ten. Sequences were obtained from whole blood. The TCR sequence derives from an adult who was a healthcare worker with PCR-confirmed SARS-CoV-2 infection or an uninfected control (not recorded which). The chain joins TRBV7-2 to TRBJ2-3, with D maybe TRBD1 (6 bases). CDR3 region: CASSLGALTDTQYF. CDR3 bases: TGTGCCAGCAGCCTGGGGGCCCTCACAGATACGCAGTATTTT.